This section outlines one T cell receptor (beta chain) sequence together with its context. This record comes from a study of technical replicates of blood from several donors. TCRdb keeps only in-frame clones here, not all; method: immunoSEQ multiplex PCR. The table has 68,000 or so clones, about 91% seen once. With 8 bases removed from V and 6 bases from J, the gap between germline ends came to 13 bases. The CDR3 spans 13 residues. Per the germline V gene, CDR1 is MGHDK and CDR2 is SYGVNS. V and J are TRBV25-1 and TRBJ1-4; D call uncertain. The sample was T cells isolated from PBMCs. This clonotype was sampled from a human donor in good health. The CDR3 DNA reads TGTGCCAGCCGTCCCAACGGTTATGAAAAACTGTTTTTT. Translated: CASRPNGYEKLFF.